A single sample is the source of the 29 T cell receptor beta chains below, sequenced in a study of cytomegalovirus exposure and HLA in healthy donors. PCR was performed using 60 Vbeta and 13 Jbeta primers. Here immunoSEQ multiplex PCR was the method, and the copy in TCRdb shows in-frame clones only, minus some. The data show approximately 130,000 clones, roughly 71% seen once. Source material: PBMCs. The receptors stem from a woman in her forties in good health and CMV-seronegative.

The chain recombines TRBV6-1 with TRBJ1-1, with D perhaps matching TRBD1 (5 bases). The ends were cut back, 2 bases at V and 3 bases at J, with 16 bases in the middle. The V gene's germline CDR1 is MNHNS and CDR2 SASEGT. CDR3 length: 16 amino acids. Here the CDR3 reads CASSEQGLHEDTEAFF. The CDR3 bases are TGTGCCAGCAGTGAACAGGGACTACATGAGGACACTGAAGCTTTCTTT.

The chain is built from TRBV4-1 and TRBJ1-2; 9 bases fit TRBD1. Germline CDR1 and CDR2: MGHRA and YSYEKL. CDR3 length equals 16 residues. V was clipped by 0 bases and J by 7 bases; unmatched bases: 9. For the CDR3, the DNA is TGCGCCAGCAGCCAAGACGCTCCGGGACAGGGCTTTGGCTACACCTTC. Protein product: CASSQDAPGQGFGYTF.

The chain has TRBV30 and TRBJ1-1; D might be TRBD1 (6 bases). V shed 6 bases and J shed 5 bases, with 19 bases lying between them. The CDR3 consists of 14 residues. CDR1 is GTSNPN and CDR2 is SVGIG in the germline V gene (reference sequence). The CDR3 bases are TGTGCCTGCAGAGGGGGGGCGTTTCTGACTGAAGCTTTCTTT. It translates to CACRGGAFLTEAFF.

The genes are TRBV10-2 and TRBJ1-2, with a weak D call TRBD1 (6 bases). Trimming took off 2 bases at V and 8 bases at J, with 18 bases between the two ends. CDR1 is WSHSY, CDR2 SAAADI, per germline. CDR3 length: 15 residues. CDR3 amino acids: CASSERTVAYEGYTF. The CDR3 DNA reads TGCGCCAGCAGTGAGAGGACAGTCGCGTATGAGGGCTACACCTTC.

This chain joins TRBV12-5 and TRBJ1-2; 7 nucleotides line up with TRBD1. V was pared by 2 bases and J by 8 bases, with 8 bases of the junction left unmatched. There are 14 residues in the CDR3. CDR1 and CDR2 from the germline V gene are LGHNT and FRNRAP. The CDR3 loop reads CASGLRGRGDGYTF. The DNA of the CDR3 is TGTGCTAGTGGTTTGAGAGGCAGGGGGGACGGCTACACCTTC.

The CDR3 bases are TGTGCCAGCAGTTTAGACATACTCGAAGTCCTGACTTTC. Protein sequence: CASSLDILEVLTF. This rearrangement joins TRBV28 to TRBJ2-6; no clear D gene. Germline lookup yields CDR1 MDHEN and CDR2 SYDVKM. The CDR3 totals 13 residues. V was clipped by 2 bases and J by 13 bases, with 12 bases between them.

The V gene is TRBV6-1, the J gene TRBJ2-7; 9 bases fit TRBD1. J gave up 0 bases and V 7 bases, and 7 bases lay outside the gene matches. This CDR3 region has 15 residues. Germline CDR1 MNHNS, CDR2 SASEGT. The CDR3 nucleotides are TGTGCCAGCACCTACGGACAGGGGACCTCCTACGAGCAGTACTTC. Translation: CASTYGQGTSYEQYF.

The rearrangement joins TRBV18 to TRBJ1-6; 8 nucleotides agree with TRBD1. Per germline, CDR1 KGHSH and CDR2 LQKENI. The CDR3 runs to 15 residues. The trim removed 5 bases at V and 7 bases at J, leaving 7 bases unmatched. The CDR3 nucleotides are TGTGCCAGCTCAGCGGACAGGGTGAACAATTCACCCCTCCACTTT. Translation: CASSADRVNNSPLHF.

This clone appeared a single time. The chain joins TRBV7-3 to TRBJ2-2; TRBD1 matches 9 bases. CDR3 size: 15 residues. Germline assignment: CDR1 SGHTA and CDR2 FQGTGA. The ends lost 7 bases at V and 2 bases at J; junction bases unmatched: 5. The CDR3 nucleotides are TGTGCCAGCAAATCACAGGGGGCCAACACCGGGGAGCTGTTTTTT. Protein sequence: CASKSQGANTGELFF.

The chain recombines TRBV7-9 with TRBJ2-5; TRBD1 agrees at 7 bases. The J call could be wrong; TRBJ2-7 is a better fit for the DNA end. There are 15 residues in the CDR3. Germline V lookup: CDR1 SEHNR, CDR2 FQNEAQ (reference sequence). CDR3 in amino acids: CASSFPGQQHYEQYF. The CDR3 region has the DNA TGTGCCAGCAGCTTCCCGGGACAGCAACACTACGAGCAGTACTTC.

The CDR3 here is CASSFLAGSYEQYF. The CDR3 coding sequence is TGTGCCAGCAGCTTTCTAGCGGGGTCCTACGAGCAGTACTTC. This sequence joins TRBV7-2 and TRBJ2-7; 9 bases fit TRBD2. This CDR3 is 14 amino acids long. The ends lost 3 bases at V and 1 base at J; junction bases unmatched: 1. Germline-derived CDR1 and CDR2 are SGHTA and FQGNSA. The complete variable domain, with remaining parts taken from reference TRBV7-2 and TRBJ2-7, reads GAGVSQSPSNKVTEKGKDVELRCDPISGHTALYWYRQSLGQGLEFLIYFQGNSAPDKSGLPSDRFSAERTGGSVSTLTIQRTQQEDSAVYLCASSFLAGSYEQYFGPGTRLTVT.

The rearrangement joins TRBV11-2 to TRBJ2-5, with 9 nucleotides matching TRBD1. The CDR3 is 14 residues long. V lost 5 bases to trimming and J lost 5 bases; unmatched junction nucleotides: 6. From germline, CDR1 is SGHAT and CDR2 FQNNGV. The CDR3 loop is CASSVTGGRETQYF. The CDR3 nucleotides read TGTGCCAGCAGCGTTACAGGGGGCAGGGAGACCCAGTACTTC.

This chain links TRBV29-1 with TRBJ2-7; TRBD1 aligns across 8 bases. Germline-derived CDR1 and CDR2 are SQVTM and ANQGSEA. V was pared by 2 bases and J by 4 bases, with 4 bases of the junction left unmatched. This CDR3 is built from 13 residues. CDR3 in DNA: TGCAGCGTTGAACAGGGGGCGGAATACGAGCAGTACTTC. Its protein is CSVEQGAEYEQYF.

The rearrangement links TRBV7-6 to TRBJ2-2, with D possibly matching TRBD2 (6 bases). Trimming left V 8 bases short and J 6 bases short, with 16 bases between. The CDR3 is made up of 14 amino acids. Germline loops: CDR1 SGHVS, CDR2 FNYEAQ. The CDR3 protein is CASGEGRLAGELFF. The CDR3 nucleotides are TGTGCCAGCGGTGAGGGGAGGTTAGCCGGGGAGCTGTTTTTT.

This clone has a single count. The rearrangement uses TRBV13 and TRBJ1-2; no clear D. Germline V gene lookup returns CDR1 PRHDT and CDR2 FYEKMQ (reference sequence). The CDR3 spans 13 residues. The germline V and J ends were trimmed by 2 bases and 3 bases, with 7 bases remaining between them. CDR3 sequence (DNA): TGTGCCAGCAGCTTAAACCTAGACTATGGCTACACCTTC. This translates into CASSLNLDYGYTF.

This chain uses TRBV5-1 with TRBJ1-4; D possibly corresponds to TRBD1 (5 bases). V lost 3 bases and J 4 bases, leaving 10 bases between the germline ends. CDR1 is SGHRS, CDR2 YFSETQ, per germline. The CDR3 contains 14 residues. The CDR3 loop is CASSSDGGNEKLFF. Here the CDR3 DNA reads TGCGCCAGCAGCTCTGACGGGGGTAATGAAAAACTGTTTTTT. The whole variable domain, remainder taken from reference TRBV5-1 and TRBJ1-4, is KAGVTQTPRYLIKTRGQQVTLSCSPISGHRSVSWYQQTPGQGLQFLFEYFSETQRNKGNFPGRFSGRQFSNSRSEMNVSTLELGDSALYLCASSSDGGNEKLFFGSGTQLSVL.

J is TRBJ1-3 and V is TRBV18; 7 positions match TRBD1. The CDR3 covers 16 residues. Trimming cost V 5 bases and J 0 bases; bases outside gene matches: 7. The germline V gene has CDR1 KGHSH and CDR2 LQKENI. The CDR3 spells CASSSMRTGSGNTIYF. CDR3 nucleotide sequence: TGTGCCAGCTCATCCATGAGGACAGGCTCTGGAAACACCATATATTTT.

This clone was seen just once. The chain employs TRBV29-1 and TRBJ2-7; possible D gene TRBD1, 6 bases. V was clipped by 6 bases and J by 3 bases, with 15 bases between them. There are 13 residues in the CDR3. The V gene's germline CDR1 is SQVTM and CDR2 ANQGSEA. CDR3 bases: TGCAGCGTGGGTCAGGGGCGGTTCTACGAGCAGTACTTC. It specifies CSVGQGRFYEQYF.

The chain uses TRBV5-6 and TRBJ2-7; 8 bases agree with TRBD1. Germline assignment: CDR1 SGHDT and CDR2 YYEEEE. Losses at the gene ends were 2 bases for V and 3 bases for J; bases not matched to a gene: 4. The CDR3 extends over 14 amino acids. CDR3 DNA: TGTGCCAGCAGCTTCGGGACAGGCGACTACGAGCAGTACTTC. It translates to CASSFGTGDYEQYF.

The V call is TRBV4-1, the J call TRBJ2-5; D is unresolved. The end of the DNA is better explained by TRBJ2-7, so the J call may be wrong. Germline-derived CDR1 and CDR2 are MGHRA and YSYEKL. The length of the CDR3 is 13 residues. The CDR3 bases are TGCGCCAGCAGCCAAGGTCTAGTATACGAGCAGTACTTC. This codes for CASSQGLVYEQYF.

The chain uses TRBV19 and TRBJ2-3; maybe TRBD2 (5 bases). CDR1 LNHDA and CDR2 SQIVND come from the germline V gene (reference sequence). V dropped 3 bases and J dropped 2 bases, with 9 bases sitting between them. The CDR3 has 14 residues. This CDR3 is CASSIRGSTDTQYF. The DNA of the CDR3 is TGTGCCAGTAGTATTCGGGGATCCACAGATACGCAGTATTTT.

This clone showed up just once. J is TRBJ2-7 and V is TRBV6-1; D gene uncertain. V lost 0 bases to trimming and J lost 0 bases, with 15 bases between them. From germline, CDR1 is MNHNS and CDR2 SASEGT. The CDR3 length is 17 residues. This CDR3 reads CASSEAVGLVGSYEQYF. The CDR3 DNA is TGTGCCAGCAGTGAAGCGGTCGGGTTGGTAGGCTCCTACGAGCAGTACTTC.

The chain has TRBV28 and TRBJ1-2; D is undetermined. The CDR3 is 13 amino acids. The V gene's germline CDR1 is MDHEN and CDR2 SYDVKM. V dropped 3 bases and J dropped 1 base, with 6 bases sitting between them. The CDR3 protein is CASSFQFNYGYTF. Here the CDR3 DNA reads TGTGCCAGCAGTTTCCAGTTTAACTATGGCTACACCTTC.

The chain combines TRBV19 with TRBJ1-5; TRBD1 agrees at 7 bases. The ends lost 3 bases at V and 3 bases at J; junction bases unmatched: 5. In germline, CDR1 is LNHDA, CDR2 SQIVND (reference sequence). The CDR3 is made up of 15 amino acids. Written as DNA, the CDR3 is TGTGCCAGTAGTATGAGACAGGGACTCAATCAGCCCCAGCATTTT. As protein: CASSMRQGLNQPQHF.

The chain couples TRBV6-1 to TRBJ1-4; 7 bases are shared with TRBD1. With 10 bases clipped from V and 7 bases from J, the junction kept 12 bases outside the gene matches. Germline V lookup: CDR1 MNHNS, CDR2 SASEGT. This CDR3 region has 14 residues. The CDR3 bases are TGTGCCATCAAACTCCGGGACAGACTTGAAAAACTGTTTTTT. Its protein product is CAIKLRDRLEKLFF.

This clone has a single count. As DNA, the CDR3 is TGTGCCAGCAGTTTGGACAGGGGGGAATTTACATTTTTCTCCTACGAGCAGTACTTC. The encoded protein is CASSLDRGEFTFFSYEQYF. J is TRBJ2-7 and V is TRBV28, with 10 bases fitting TRBD1. V was clipped by 3 bases and J by 0 bases; unmatched bases: 14. Germline assignment: CDR1 MDHEN and CDR2 SYDVKM. This CDR3 spans 19 amino acids.

This chain connects TRBV5-6 to TRBJ1-2; D unclear. Deletions cut 0 bases from V and 2 bases from J, with 8 bases between. CDR3 length equals 14 residues. CDR1 and CDR2 from the germline V gene are SGHDT and YYEEEE. DNA for the CDR3: TGTGCCAGCAGCTTGGGGTTACAGAACTATGGCTACACCTTC. Protein product: CASSLGLQNYGYTF.

This clone was found once. The chain uses TRBV4-2 and TRBJ2-4; perhaps TRBD1 as D (5 bases). Germline assignment: CDR1 LGHNA and CDR2 YNFKEQ. V was pared by 0 bases and J by 7 bases, with 13 bases between. This CDR3 comprises 15 residues. The CDR3 DNA reads as TGTGCCAGCAGCCAAGATAATACCAAGGGGAACATTCAGTACTTC. Its translation: CASSQDNTKGNIQYF.

This clone was seen once. The chain employs TRBV6-4 and TRBJ2-4; weak D call: TRBD2 (6 bases). The CDR3 runs to 15 residues. Trimming took off 0 bases at V and 6 bases at J, with 12 bases between the two ends. Germline CDR1 MRHNA, CDR2 SNTAGT. DNA for the CDR3: TGTGCCAGCAGTGACTCTCGGGGTAGCGGAAACATTCAGTACTTC. Translating it yields CASSDSRGSGNIQYF.